This passage covers 16 T cell receptor beta chains from one sample sequenced in a study of metastatic and nonmetastatic thyroid tumors. Among the patients, none had received any treatment before thyroid surgery. TCRdb re-clonotyped the PCR reads via MiXCR. Altogether approximately 30,000 clones are present, about 3.9% being singletons, with the ten largest covering about 3.2%. What was sequenced was blood. The receptors here all came from a male donor with papillary thyroid cancer or a benign thyroid nodule (not recorded which). Some clones in this sample may be carry-over from other donors' samples.

V usage is TRBV2 and J usage is TRBJ2-1, with 8 bases identical to TRBD1. Germline V gives CDR1 SNHLY, CDR2 FYNNEI. J lost 4 bases, V lost 7 bases, and 6 bases had no gene match. The CDR3 is made up of 14 amino acids. The CDR3 sequence: CASTTGEFYNEQFF. Here the CDR3 DNA reads TGTGCCAGCACGACAGGGGAGTTTTACAATGAGCAGTTCTTC.

The CDR3 region is CSAKQAFMDGELFF. The CDR3 DNA reads TGCAGTGCTAAGCAAGCCTTTATGGACGGGGAGCTGTTTTTT. The chain employs TRBV20-1 and TRBJ2-2, with D unclear. The CDR3 contains 14 residues. Trimming left V 4 bases short and J 7 bases short, with 16 bases between. Germline V CDR1 and CDR2: DFQATT, SNEGSKA (reference sequence).

This clone was found many times. The chain joins TRBV10-1 to TRBJ2-2; the match to TRBD2 covers 7 bases. The CDR3 spans 14 residues. Unmatched junction bases numbered 3, after V lost 8 bases and J lost 0 bases. Germline CDR1 reads WNHNN; CDR2 reads SYGVQD (reference sequence). Here the CDR3 DNA reads TGCGCCAGCGAGGCGGGAGCGAACACCGGGGAGCTGTTTTTT. Residues: CASEAGANTGELFF.

This clone was seen more than once but under ten times. One junction end disagrees with the germline gene, perhaps due to a read error. J is TRBJ1-5 and V is TRBV24-1; TRBD1 might be the D (5 bases). Germline assignment: CDR1 KGHDR and CDR2 SFDVKD. This CDR3 spans 14 amino acids. The CDR3 DNA reads TGTGCCGCCAGCGGGCCAGGGAACAATCAGCCCCAGCATTTT. Its translation is CAASGPGNNQPQHF.

This clone was recorded many times. The chain is built from TRBV6-1 and TRBJ2-1; D may be TRBD2 (7 bases). The germline CDR1 and CDR2 sequences are MNHNS and SASEGT. CDR3 size: 16 residues. V lost 5 bases and J 7 bases, leaving 21 bases between the germline ends. CDR3 protein: CASSQGRGDLGNEQFF. CDR3 DNA sequence: TGTGCCAGCAGTCAGGGGAGGGGGGACCTCGGTAATGAGCAGTTCTTC.

This clone came up many times. The DNA for the CDR3 is TGTGCCAGCAGCTTGATGGGTCAGGGAAGAGGAAACACCATATATTTT. Encoded protein: CASSLMGQGRGNTIYF. The chain uses TRBV11-2 and TRBJ1-3, with a tentative D call TRBD1 (5 bases). This CDR3 contains 16 residues. Trimming left V 3 bases short and J 4 bases short, with 16 bases between. Germline V gives CDR1 SGHAT, CDR2 FQNNGV.

This clone was seen a handful of times. V usage is TRBV25-1 and J usage is TRBJ1-2; no firm D call. The CDR3 is made up of 11 amino acids. V was trimmed by 7 bases and J by 2 bases, leaving 5 bases between them. Germline CDR1 and CDR2: MGHDK and SYGVNS. The CDR3: CASKGNYGYTF. CDR3 in DNA: TGTGCCAGCAAGGGAAACTATGGCTACACCTTC.

CDR3 amino acids: CATSREGQGANEQFF. CDR3 DNA sequence: TGTGCCACCAGCAGAGAAGGACAGGGGGCCAATGAGCAGTTCTTC. The V and J genes are TRBV15 and TRBJ2-1; 11 nucleotides line up with TRBD1. The CDR3 has 15 residues. V was clipped by 0 bases and J by 6 bases; unmatched bases: 1. CDR1 and CDR2 from the germline V gene are LNHNV and YYDKDF (reference sequence).

In the case of this clone: At one end, the junction sequence differs from germline, possibly due to a read error. V is TRBV5-1 and J is TRBJ2-6; D possibly corresponds to TRBD1 (6 bases). The CDR3 totals 17 residues. Per the germline V gene, CDR1 is SGHRS and CDR2 is YFSETQ. The chain's CDR3 is CASSVPGHLSVANVLTF. CDR3 in DNA: TGCGCCAGCAGCGTACCGGGACATCTCTCTGTGGCCAACGTCCTGACTTTC.

This chain joins TRBV6-1 and TRBJ1-1, with D possibly being TRBD1 (5 bases). The V and J ends lost 6 bases and 4 bases respectively, with 15 bases between them. Germline values: CDR1 MNHNS, CDR2 SASEGT. The CDR3 length is 14 residues. The CDR3 nucleotides read TGTGCCAGCAGCGTTCTGGGGGGTGGCACTGAAGCTTTCTTT. Residues: CASSVLGGGTEAFF.

V gene TRBV20-1 combines with J gene TRBJ2-7; tentatively, D is TRBD1 or TRBD2 (6 bases each). The CDR3 has 12 residues. The germline gives CDR1 DFQATT, CDR2 SNEGSKA (reference sequence). The V end was cut by 4 bases, the J end by 4 bases, with 11 bases between. The CDR3 DNA reads as TGCAGTGCTACTTGGGGGGCTTACGAGCAGTACTTC. Its protein is CSATWGAYEQYF.

This clone appeared many times. The V gene is TRBV5-4, the J gene TRBJ2-7; 9 bases map to TRBD2. CDR1 SGHNT and CDR2 YYREEE come from the germline V gene (reference sequence). This CDR3 has 16 residues. V shed 4 bases and J 4 bases; nucleotides not matched to a gene: 12. Written as DNA, the CDR3 is TGTGCCAGCAGCCGGGCGGGGGGGGGAGGGCCTTACGAGCAGTACTTC. Amino acids: CASSRAGGGGPYEQYF.

In its sample, this clone was seen a few times. This chain links TRBV19 with TRBJ1-2; D is unclear. The CDR3 is 14 residues long. The V gene's germline CDR1 is LNHDA and CDR2 SQIVND (reference sequence). Trimming removed 7 bases at V and 3 bases at J, with 15 bases between. CDR3 region: CASINRQPHYGYTF. The DNA of the CDR3 is TGTGCCAGTATCAACAGACAACCCCACTATGGCTACACCTTC.

The chain joins TRBV12-3 or TRBV12-4 to TRBJ2-1; TRBD2 might be the D (6 bases). Deletions cut 6 bases from V and 6 bases from J, with 18 bases between. The CDR3 is 15 residues long. As DNA, the CDR3 is TGTGCCAGCAGCTCGGTACGCGGGATGGGCAATGAGCAGTTCTTC. It specifies CASSSVRGMGNEQFF.

This clone appeared a few times. The chain uses TRBV28 and TRBJ2-2; D call uncertain. Per germline, CDR1 MDHEN and CDR2 SYDVKM. The CDR3 runs to 16 residues. Trimming removed 5 bases from V and 2 bases from J, with 15 bases in between. CDR3: CASSPRQRTNTGELFF. The CDR3, as DNA: TGTGCCAGCAGTCCCCGACAACGAACCAACACCGGGGAGCTGTTTTTT.

This clone has a handful of counts. This chain connects TRBV19 to TRBJ1-1; a possible D gene is TRBD1 (5 bases). The V and J ends lost 2 bases and 3 bases respectively, with 10 bases between them. The CDR3 has 14 residues. Germline CDR1 and CDR2: LNHDA and SQIVND (reference sequence). The CDR3 protein is CASSINGGDTEAFF. The DNA of the CDR3 is TGTGCCAGTAGTATAAATGGAGGGGACACTGAAGCTTTCTTT. Together with reference TRBV19 and TRBJ1-1, the CDR3 gives the full variable domain: DGGITQSPKYLFRKEGQNVTLSCEQNLNHDAMYWYRQDPGQGLRLIYYSQIVNDFQKGDIAEGYSVSREKKESFPLTVTSAQKNPTAFYLCASSINGGDTEAFFGQGTRLTVV.